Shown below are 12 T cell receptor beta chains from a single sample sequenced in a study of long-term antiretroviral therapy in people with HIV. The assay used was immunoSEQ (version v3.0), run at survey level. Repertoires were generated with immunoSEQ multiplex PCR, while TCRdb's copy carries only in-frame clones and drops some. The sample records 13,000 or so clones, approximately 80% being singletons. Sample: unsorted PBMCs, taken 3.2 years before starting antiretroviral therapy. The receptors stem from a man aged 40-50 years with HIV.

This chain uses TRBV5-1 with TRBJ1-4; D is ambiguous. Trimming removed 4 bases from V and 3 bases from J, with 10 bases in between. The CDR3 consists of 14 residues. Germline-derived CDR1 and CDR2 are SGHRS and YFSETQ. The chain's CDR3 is CASSSGLPNEKLFF. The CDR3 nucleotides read TGCGCCAGCAGCAGCGGACTGCCTAATGAAAAACTGTTTTTT.

The CDR3 bases are TGCGCCAGCAGCTCGCGGACAGGGGAGGCAGATACGCAGTATTTT. Its protein is CASSSRTGEADTQYF. J is TRBJ2-3 and V is TRBV5-1; 9 bases are a match to TRBD1. The V and J ends lost 3 bases and 4 bases, in that order; junction bases with no gene match: 6. The CDR3 is 15 amino acids. Germline V CDR1 and CDR2: SGHRS, YFSETQ.

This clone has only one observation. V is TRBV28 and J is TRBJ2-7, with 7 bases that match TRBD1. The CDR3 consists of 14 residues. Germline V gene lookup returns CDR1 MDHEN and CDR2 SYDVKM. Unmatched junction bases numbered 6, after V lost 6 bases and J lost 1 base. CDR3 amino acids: CASRTGSRSYEQYF. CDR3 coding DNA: TGTGCCAGCAGGACAGGGAGCCGTTCCTACGAGCAGTACTTC.

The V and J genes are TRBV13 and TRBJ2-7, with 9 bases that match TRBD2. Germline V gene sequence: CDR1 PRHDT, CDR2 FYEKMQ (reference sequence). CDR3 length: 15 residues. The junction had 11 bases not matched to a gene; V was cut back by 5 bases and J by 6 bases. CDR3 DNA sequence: TGTGCCAGCAGCCGCCTAGCGGGGCCCACGGGCGAGCAGTACTTC. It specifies CASSRLAGPTGEQYF.

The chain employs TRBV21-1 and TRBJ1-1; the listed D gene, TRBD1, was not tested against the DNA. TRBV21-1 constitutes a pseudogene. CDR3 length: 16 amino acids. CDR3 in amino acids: CASSKGDRGLNTEAFF. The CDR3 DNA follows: TGTGCCAGCAGCAAAGGGGACAGGGGTTTGAACACTGAAGCTTTCTTT.

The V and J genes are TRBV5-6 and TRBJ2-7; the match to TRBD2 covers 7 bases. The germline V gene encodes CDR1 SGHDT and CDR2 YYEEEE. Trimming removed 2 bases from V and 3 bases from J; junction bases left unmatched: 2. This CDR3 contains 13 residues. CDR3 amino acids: CASSFLAGYEQYF. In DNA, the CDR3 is TGTGCCAGCAGCTTTTTAGCGGGCTACGAGCAGTACTTC.

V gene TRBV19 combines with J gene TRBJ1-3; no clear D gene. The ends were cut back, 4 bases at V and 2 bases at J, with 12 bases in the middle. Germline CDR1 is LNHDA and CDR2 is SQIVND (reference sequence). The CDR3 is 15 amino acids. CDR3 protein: CASSTPIGAGNTIYF. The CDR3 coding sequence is TGTGCCAGTAGTACCCCGATCGGGGCTGGAAACACCATATATTTT.

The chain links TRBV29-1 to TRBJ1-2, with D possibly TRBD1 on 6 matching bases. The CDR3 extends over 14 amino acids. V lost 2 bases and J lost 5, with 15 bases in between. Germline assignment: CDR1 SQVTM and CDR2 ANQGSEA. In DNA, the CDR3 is TGCAGCGTTGAAAAGAGGGACACTCCTTATGGCTACACCTTC. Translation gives CSVEKRDTPYGYTF.

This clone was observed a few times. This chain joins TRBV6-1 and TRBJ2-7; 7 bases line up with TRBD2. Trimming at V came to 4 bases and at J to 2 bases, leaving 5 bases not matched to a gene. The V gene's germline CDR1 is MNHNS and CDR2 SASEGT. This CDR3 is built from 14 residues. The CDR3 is CASSGEGPTYEQYF. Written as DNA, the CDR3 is TGTGCCAGCAGTGGGGAGGGCCCGACCTACGAGCAGTACTTC.

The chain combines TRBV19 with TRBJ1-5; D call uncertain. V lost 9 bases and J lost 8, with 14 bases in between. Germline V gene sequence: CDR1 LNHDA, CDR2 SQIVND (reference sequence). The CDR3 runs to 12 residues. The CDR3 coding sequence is TGTGCCAGCGCCCTGTACGATAAGCCCCAGCATTTT. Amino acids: CASALYDKPQHF.

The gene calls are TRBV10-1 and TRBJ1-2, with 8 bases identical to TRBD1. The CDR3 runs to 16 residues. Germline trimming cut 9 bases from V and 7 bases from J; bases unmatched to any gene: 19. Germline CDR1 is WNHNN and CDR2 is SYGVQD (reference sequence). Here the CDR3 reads CARSRDRSMSGSGYTF. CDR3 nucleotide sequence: TGCGCCAGGAGCCGGGACAGGTCTATGTCGGGTAGTGGCTACACCTTC.

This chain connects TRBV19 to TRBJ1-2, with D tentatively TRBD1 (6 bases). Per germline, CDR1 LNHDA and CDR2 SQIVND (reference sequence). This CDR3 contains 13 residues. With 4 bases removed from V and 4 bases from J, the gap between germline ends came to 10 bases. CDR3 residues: CASSTQGIYGYTF. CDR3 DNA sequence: TGTGCCAGTAGTACACAGGGTATCTATGGCTACACCTTC.